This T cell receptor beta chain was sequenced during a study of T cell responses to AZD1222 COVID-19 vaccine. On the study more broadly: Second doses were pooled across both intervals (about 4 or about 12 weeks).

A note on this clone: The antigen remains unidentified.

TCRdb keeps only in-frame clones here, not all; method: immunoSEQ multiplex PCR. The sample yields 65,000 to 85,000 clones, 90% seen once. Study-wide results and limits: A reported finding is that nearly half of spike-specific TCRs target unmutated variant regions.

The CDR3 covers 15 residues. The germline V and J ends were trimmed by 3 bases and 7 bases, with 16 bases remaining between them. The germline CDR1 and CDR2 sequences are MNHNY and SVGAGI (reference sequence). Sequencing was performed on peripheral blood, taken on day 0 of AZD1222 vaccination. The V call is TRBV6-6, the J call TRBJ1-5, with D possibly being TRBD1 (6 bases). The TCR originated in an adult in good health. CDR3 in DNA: TGTGCCAGCAGTTATCCGACGGGGACATACCAGCCCCAGCATTTT. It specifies CASSYPTGTYQPQHF.